This TCR beta chain was obtained from a study of blood T cell repertoires in COVID-19. The wider study: Sources were T cells, B-cell-depleted T cells, or PBMCs; the material itself was cDNA or gDNA.

V lost 5 bases and J 9 bases, leaving 17 bases between the germline ends. Germline V lookup: CDR1 GTSNPN, CDR2 SVGIG (reference sequence). The CDR3 is 13 amino acids. In the source study's methods: By means of reference gene primer amplification, nucleated cell counts were estimated. Clones were sequenced by immunoSEQ multiplex PCR, and TCRdb holds only the in-frame ones, with some missing. V, J and clone size are those of that table, while D and trimming were read from the DNA. This table has under 150,000 clones, 60% to 80% appearing once. Enrollees, roughly 18 to 95 years old, lived in about two dozen US areas. Each participant's cohort was designated according to participant-reported clinical history.

The origin of this receptor is a woman between 50 and 59 years old who had recovered from COVID-19. Sequencing was performed on PBMCs or T cells enriched from blood (not recorded which). The chain joins TRBV30 to TRBJ1-5; D is perhaps TRBD1 (5 bases). CDR3 sequence reads: CAWGDGRGRPQHF. CDR3 DNA: TGTGCCTGGGGGGACGGCCGGGGGAGGCCCCAGCATTTT.